The entry below gives a single T cell receptor beta chain sequence along with its context. The sample holds a few counts of this clone. It has no known antigen specificity. No much larger clonotype is one base removed from it; base qualities were not supplied. This sample was taken from a study of CD39 and CD103 CD8 tumor-infiltrating T cells (dated by TCRdb to 2017 to 2018). Describing the broader study: An HPV-positive HNSCC, an HPV-negative HNSCC, an ovarian cancer and a melanoma patient were represented in the repertoire comparisons shown. Deep sequencing of TCRbeta CDR3 was used to compare the repertoires of CD8 TIL subsets, defined by CD103 and CD39, against those of peripheral memory CD8 T cells.

Genomic DNA was extracted with the DNeasy Blood and Tissue Kit from about 10,000 to 100,000 sorted cells per subset. The immunoSEQ service sequenced and mapped the TCRbeta V-J or V-D-J regions, with coverage above 9x for each sample. Concerning the study's data processing: The analysis included only productive rearrangements exported from the immunoSEQ Analyzer platform, and clonality was assessed using the 500 most abundant clones. Repertoire overlap between populations was quantified with the Morisita-Horn similarity index and the Jaccard index. In about six cancer patients, Morisita-Horn similarity was measured between the TCR repertoires of CD8 T-cell subsets. TCRdb holds this immuneACCESS table with in-frame rearrangements only. Some clones are missing; in checked studies, unresolved V genes explain under half, and the rest has no known cause. That table furnishes V, J and clone size, whereas the DNA furnished D and trimming. For this sample there are 6,000 to 8,500 clones; 50% to 75% appear just once. 58% of the sample comes from the top ten.

What the work shows at the level of the full study, not this receptor alone: DP TIL clonotypes were rarely detected in blood or uninvolved lymph node, whereas DN TIL clonotypes were found to largely overlap with peripheral memory CD8 repertoires. DP CD8 TILs appeared more oligoclonal than DN and SP CD8 TILs and blood memory CD8 T cells, with top 30 clonotypes covering roughly 50-90%.

Inclusive of the bounding cysteine and phenylalanine, the CDR3 is 14 residues long. Just the 42-base CDR3 DNA is kept, in frame starting at base 1. The germline V gene sets CDR1 to SGHTA and CDR2 to FQGNSA. Trimming at the junction amounts to 4 bases on V and 7 bases on J, and the germline ends lie 16 bases apart. At the time of sample collection the patients were not on therapy, although prior treatments varied from chemotherapy, radiotherapy, surgery and immunotherapy to no treatment. After thawing, cells went through T lymphocyte enrichment using a negative-selection kit, with EpCAM beads added for tumor-infiltrating lymphocytes. CD8+CD4-CD45RA- cells were sorted as memory CD8 T cells irrespective of CCR7 expression. Before analysis, peripheral blood mononuclear cells were isolated on a Ficoll-Paque PLUS gradient and cryopreserved. On a FACSAria II, each population was sorted to 99% purity, and the resulting cell pellets were frozen for TCR sequencing with no culture step.

Specimen: CD8+ T cells sorted from blood. What this sample's cell subset or site label stands for: total memory CD8 T cells (CD45RA-CCR7+/-) from blood or uninvolved lymph node. The chain joins TRBV7-2 to TRBJ1-2; the D gene cannot be named for sure. The source of this sequence is a human donor with head and neck squamous cell carcinoma. The DNA sequence is TGTGCCAGCAGCTCCAGACCCCTCCATCCTGGCTACACCTTC. Translated, this is CASSSRPLHPGYTF.